A single sample is the source of the 17 T cell receptor beta chains below, sequenced in a study of T-cell reconstitution after alpha-beta-depleted transplantation in children. As it was prepared, the TCRbeta library received unique molecular identifiers. TCRdb passed the PCR reads through MiXCR, listing each CDR3 protein once. The sample shows about 590,000 distinct CDR3 sequences, 10% to 15% of them seen only once. The input for sequencing was PBMCs, mostly from graft donor cells, taken 360 days after TCRalphabeta/CD19-depleted stem cell transplant. The receptor set was obtained from a male patient younger than 18 who had a stem cell transplant for acute myeloid leukemia, so the T cells may come from the graft donor.

This clonotype was counted at least ten times. The chain is built from TRBV27 and TRBJ2-7; TRBD1 matches at 7 bases. The length of the CDR3 is 14 residues. CDR1 is MNHEY, CDR2 SMNVEV, per germline (reference sequence). Trimming took 4 bases from V and 1 from J; bases not matched to a gene: 4. The CDR3 DNA is TGTGCCAGCAGTTCCACGGGACAGTCCTACGAGCAGTACTTC. Protein: CASSSTGQSYEQYF.

In this sample, this clonotype turned up a few times. The rearrangement uses TRBV4-3 and TRBJ2-3; D is unresolved. V lost 0 bases, J lost 0 bases, and 13 bases lay in between. The CDR3 has 17 residues. Germline-derived CDR1 and CDR2 are LGHNA and YSLEER. CDR3 bases: TGCGCCAGCAGCCAAGATCTAAGGGCTTATAGCACAGATACGCAGTATTTT. This translates into CASSQDLRAYSTDTQYF.

This clonotype occurred a few times. The chain employs TRBV25-1 and TRBJ2-7; no clear D. The V end was cut by 7 bases, the J end by 4 bases, with 14 bases between. CDR1 and CDR2 (germline): MGHDK, SYGVNS. The CDR3 contains 13 residues. DNA of the CDR3: TGTGCCAGCACAGCGCGAACTGGTTACGAGCAGTACTTC. It is translated as CASTARTGYEQYF.

The chain is built from TRBV24-1 and TRBJ2-5; 7 nucleotides line up with TRBD1. The CDR3 is made up of 18 amino acids. Unmatched junction bases numbered 13, after V lost 2 bases and J lost 2 bases. CDR1 and CDR2 (germline): KGHDR, SFDVKD. This CDR3 reads CATSDSYRHGTAQETQYF. DNA of the CDR3: TGTGCCACCAGTGATTCCTATCGCCACGGGACAGCTCAAGAGACCCAGTACTTC.

This chain uses TRBV7-9 with TRBJ2-7; D remains unclear. The germline CDR1 and CDR2 sequences are SEHNR and FQNEAQ (reference sequence). Trimming removed 1 base at V and 5 bases at J, with 6 bases between. The CDR3 extends over 12 amino acids. The DNA for the CDR3 is TGTGCCAGCAGCTTAGAGGCAAACGAGCAGTACTTC. Translated, it gives CASSLEANEQYF.

In this sample, this clonotype turned up a few times. The chain combines TRBV28 with TRBJ2-7; TRBD2 matches at 8 bases. With 4 bases clipped from V and 3 bases from J, the junction kept 14 bases outside the gene matches. The CDR3 is 17 amino acids. Per the germline V gene, CDR1 is MDHEN and CDR2 is SYDVKM. This CDR3 reads CASSYHWVAGNIYEQYF. CDR3 in DNA: TGTGCCAGCAGTTACCATTGGGTAGCGGGAAATATCTACGAGCAGTACTTC. Filled out from reference TRBV28 and TRBJ2-7, the complete variable domain reads DVKVTQSSRYLVKRTGEKVFLECVQDMDHENMFWYRQDPGLGLRLIYFSYDVKMKEKGDIPEGYSVSREKKERFSLILESASTNQTSMYLCASSYHWVAGNIYEQYFGPGTRLTVT.

This CDR3 is CASSPFVAVGNEQYF. CDR3 coding DNA: TGTGCCAGCTCACCATTCGTGGCAGTTGGCAACGAGCAGTACTTC. V and J are TRBV18 and TRBJ2-7; no firm D call. The V and J ends lost 2 bases and 5 bases respectively, with 16 bases between them. The V gene's germline CDR1 is KGHSH and CDR2 LQKENI. CDR3 length equals 15 residues.

This rearrangement joins TRBV7-2 to TRBJ2-7, with 10 bases identical to TRBD2. Germline V gene lookup returns CDR1 SGHTA and CDR2 FQGNSA. This CDR3 comprises 14 residues. V gave up 5 bases and J gave up 2 bases; unmatched junction bases: 3. The CDR3 region is CASSTTSGPYEQYF. The CDR3, as DNA: TGTGCCAGCAGCACGACTAGCGGGCCCTACGAGCAGTACTTC.

This clonotype was recorded at least ten times. This chain joins TRBV20-1 and TRBJ2-1; possibly TRBD2 for D (5 bases). CDR1 is DFQATT, CDR2 SNEGSKA, per germline (reference sequence). There are 15 residues in the CDR3. CDR3 nucleotide sequence: TGCAGCTCATTACTCGGACTGCTGTCCTACAATGAGCAGTTCTTC. Translated: CSSLLGLLSYNEQFF.

The V call is TRBV20-1, the J call TRBJ1-1; TRBD1 matches 9 bases. The germline CDR1 and CDR2 sequences are DFQATT and SNEGSKA (reference sequence). Trimming at V came to 4 bases and at J to 0 bases, leaving 12 bases not matched to a gene. The CDR3 sequence is 17 residues long. The chain's CDR3 is CSAKARHDRGVNTEAFF. DNA of the CDR3: TGCAGTGCTAAGGCGCGGCACGACAGGGGGGTGAACACTGAAGCTTTCTTT.

This clonotype occurred a few times. The rearrangement links TRBV12-3 or TRBV12-4 to TRBJ1-5; D possibly corresponds to TRBD1 (6 bases). The CDR3 sequence is 15 residues long. The V gene lost 7 bases and the J gene lost 4 bases, with 17 bases spanning the gap. The chain's CDR3 is CASTFSGGGNQPQHF. In DNA, the CDR3 is TGTGCCAGCACCTTTAGTGGGGGCGGGAATCAGCCCCAGCATTTT.

This clonotype was recorded a few times. V is TRBV4-2 and J is TRBJ2-3; the D is unclear. V lost 0 bases and J 5 bases, leaving 9 bases between the germline ends. The CDR3 has 14 amino acids. Germline V gives CDR1 LGHNA, CDR2 YNFKEQ. The CDR3 DNA reads TGTGCCAGCAGCCAAGATCCCCTCAAAGATACGCAGTATTTT. Amino acids: CASSQDPLKDTQYF.

This clonotype was detected ten times or more. An end of the junction does not agree with germline; a read error may underlie this. V and J are TRBV5-1 and TRBJ2-1; 11 bases map to TRBD1. The CDR3 is 14 residues long. The germline V gene encodes CDR1 SGHRS and CDR2 YFSETQ. The CDR3 is CASSPGTGGNEQFF. DNA for the CDR3: TGTGCCAGCAGTCCCGGGACAGGGGGCAATGAGCAGTTCTTC. The full variable domain, completed using reference TRBV5-1 and TRBJ2-1, is KAGVTQTPRYLIKTRGQQVTLSCSPISGHRSVSWYQQTPGQGLQFLFEYFSETQRNKGNFPGRFSGRQFSNSRSEMNVSTLELGDSALYLCASSPGTGGNEQFFGPGTRLTVL.

This clonotype was seen at least ten times. The chain combines TRBV28 with TRBJ1-2; no firm D call. CDR1 is MDHEN, CDR2 SYDVKM, per germline. This CDR3 comprises 11 residues. V shed 4 bases and J shed 7 bases, with 7 bases lying between them. CDR3 loop: CASSSISGYTF. The DNA for the CDR3 is TGTGCCAGCAGTTCAATAAGTGGCTACACCTTC.

This clonotype was seen at least ten times. The genes are TRBV29-1 and TRBJ2-5; unclear D gene. The CDR3 sequence is 12 residues long. Germline values: CDR1 SQVTM, CDR2 ANQGSEA. V lost 4 bases, J lost 3 bases, and 9 bases lay in between. The CDR3 protein is CSVGHLKETQYF. In nucleotides, the CDR3 is TGCAGCGTTGGGCACCTAAAAGAGACCCAGTACTTC.

This clonotype was picked up a small number of times. The rearrangement joins TRBV6-5 to TRBJ2-7; D call uncertain. This CDR3 contains 12 residues. Per germline, CDR1 MNHEY and CDR2 SVGAGI. V was shortened by 6 bases and J by 13 bases, with 19 bases between the two germline ends. The CDR3 here is CASSRRGSSPYF. Here the CDR3 DNA reads TGTGCCAGCAGCCGACGAGGTTCTTCCCCCTACTTC.

This clonotype was seen repeatedly, ten times or more. The chain combines TRBV25-1 with TRBJ2-1; 12 bases are a match to TRBD2. This CDR3 spans 16 amino acids. Germline V lookup: CDR1 MGHDK, CDR2 SYGVNS. Trimming took 1 base from V and 6 from J; bases not matched to a gene: 4. Written as DNA, the CDR3 is TGTGCCAGCAGTGAATTGTCTAGCGGGAGGGCCAATGAGCAGTTCTTC. It yields the protein CASSELSSGRANEQFF. Full variable domain (remainder filled in from reference TRBV25-1 and TRBJ2-1): EADIYQTPRYLVIGTGKKITLECSQTMGHDKMYWYQQDPGMELHLIHYSYGVNSTEKGDLSSESTVSRIRTEHFPLTLESARPSHTSQYLCASSELSSGRANEQFFGPGTRLTVL.